Sequencing of this T cell receptor (beta chain) was carried out in a study of CD8+ T cells in alopecia areata. Alopecia areata patients provided lesional scalp punch biopsies and peripheral blood, both collected for the study. Study-level results: Mouse data revealed clearer TCR sharing than patient data did, a gap possibly tied to HLA.

This clone was seen once. No antigen is known for it. Extracted RNA was reverse transcribed into cDNA, the sequencing template. Data came from immunoSEQ multiplex PCR; TCRdb stores just in-frame clones and leaves some out. Here the sample spans more than 12,000 clones, approximately 61% being singletons. Germline lookup yields CDR1 SGHTA and CDR2 FQGTGA. CDR3 length equals 14 residues. V lost 5 bases and J lost 2; bases outside the gene matches: 4. The chain recombines TRBV7-3 with TRBJ1-1; TRBD1 aligns across 8 bases. The starting material was skin, obtained at week 0. The sequence came from a human donor with alopecia areata. CDR3 in amino acids: CASSTTGGNTEAFF. The CDR3, as DNA: TGTGCCAGCAGCACTACAGGGGGAAACACTGAAGCTTTCTTT.